This T cell receptor beta chain was sequenced for a study of response to subunit inactivated influenza vaccine. Study-wide points: T cells newly recruited by each seasonal influenza vaccination are few, the authors suggested.

This CDR3 spans 13 amino acids. V was clipped by 9 bases and J by 7 bases, with 15 bases between them. CDR1 SNHLY and CDR2 FYNNEI come from the germline V gene. TCRdb recomputed calls from the RT-PCR reads with MiXCR, one row per CDR3 protein. The sample contains around 650,000 distinct CDR3 sequences, around 14% of which appear only once. On this clonotype itself: Antigen: not known.

This chain links TRBV2 with TRBJ1-4; D unclear. This receptor was taken from a man aged 45-60 years who received an inactivated influenza vaccine. This sample comprised PBMCs from blood, obtained 11 to 12 days after vaccination. The CDR3 is CASTVPNAEKLFF. DNA of the CDR3: TGTGCCAGTACCGTCCCGAACGCTGAAAAACTGTTTTTT.